The 28 T cell receptor beta chains below were found in one sample sequenced in a study of Graves' ophthalmopathy and Graves' hyperthyroidism. From RNA, the CDR3 regions of TCR beta chains were amplified and sequenced. HTBI primers were used in a first-round RT-PCR, which preceded a second-round multiplex PCR. MiXCR was run by TCRdb on the multiplex PCR reads, yielding one entry per CDR3 protein. This table has around 1.1 million distinct CDR3 sequences, about two fifths appearing once. Sequencing input: peripheral blood or thyroid tissue (not recorded which). Receptors were obtained from an adult man with Graves' hyperthyroidism.

This clonotype was found many times. The chain carries TRBV7-3 and TRBJ1-1; D may be TRBD1 (6 bases). This CDR3 comprises 13 residues. CDR1 and CDR2 from the germline V gene are SGHTA and FQGTGA. Deletions cut 4 bases from V and 9 bases from J, with 15 bases between. CDR3 coding DNA: TGTGCCAGCAGCTACTACACAGGACAGAAAGCTTTCTTT. Its translation: CASSYYTGQKAFF.

In this sample, this clonotype turned up a few times. This chain joins TRBV7-9 and TRBJ1-2; D is undetermined. Trimming shortened V by 5 bases and J by 6 bases, and 16 bases separated the two germline ends. The CDR3 spans 14 residues. Germline V gives CDR1 SEHNR, CDR2 FQNEAQ (reference sequence). As DNA, the CDR3 is TGTGCCAGCAGCCGCCTCGTGGCCGGAGATGGCTACACCTTC. Translation: CASSRLVAGDGYTF.

This clonotype was counted many times. The genes are TRBV20-1 and TRBJ1-2; D is uncertain. Germline values: CDR1 DFQATT, CDR2 SNEGSKA (reference sequence). The ends were cut back, 0 bases at V and 4 bases at J, with 12 bases in the middle. This CDR3 has 14 residues. The CDR3 coding sequence is TGCAGTGCTAGAGACACACTTAGGACCTATGGCTACACCTTC. As protein: CSARDTLRTYGYTF.

The chain links TRBV9 to TRBJ2-6; D not resolved. V was clipped by 2 bases and J by 0 bases, with 15 bases between them. This CDR3 has 18 residues. Germline V lookup: CDR1 SGDLS, CDR2 YYNGEE. The CDR3 DNA is TGTGCCAGCAGCGTTCAAGTGGGCCCTTTCTCTGGGGCCAACGTCCTGACTTTC. Its translation: CASSVQVGPFSGANVLTF.

The chain joins TRBV25-1 to TRBJ2-5; TRBD1 might be the D (6 bases). Germline V gene lookup returns CDR1 MGHDK and CDR2 SYGVNS. The CDR3 extends over 13 amino acids. V was trimmed by 5 bases and J by 9 bases, leaving 16 bases between them. The CDR3 is CASSSGARGAQYF. Here the CDR3 DNA reads TGTGCCAGCAGTTCAGGGGCCAGGGGAGCCCAGTACTTC.

The chain carries TRBV25-1 and TRBJ1-2; perhaps TRBD1 as D (5 bases). Between the trimmed V and J ends, which lost 5 bases and 6 bases, there was a span of 19 bases. Germline V gives CDR1 MGHDK, CDR2 SYGVNS. The CDR3 has 15 amino acids. CDR3 loop: CASSKLMDNLHGYTF. CDR3 nucleotide sequence: TGTGCCAGCAGTAAACTCATGGACAACCTTCATGGCTACACCTTC.

The sample holds a few counts of this clonotype. The chain is built from TRBV11-2 and TRBJ2-3; unclear D gene. CDR1 and CDR2 from the germline V gene are SGHAT and FQNNGV. The CDR3 extends over 11 amino acids. V gave up 7 bases and J gave up 10 bases, with 12 bases separating them. CDR3 bases: TGTGCCAGCACCACACCCCAAGCGCAGTATTTT. Its protein is CASTTPQAQYF.

This clonotype was picked up a small number of times. The gene calls are TRBV7-8 and TRBJ1-1; D remains unclear. Germline V CDR1 and CDR2: SGHVS, FQNEAQ. CDR3 size: 13 residues. Trimming removed 3 bases at V and 5 bases at J, with 10 bases between. The CDR3 loop reads CASSFARDTEAFF. CDR3 in DNA: TGTGCCAGCAGCTTCGCGAGGGATACTGAAGCTTTCTTT.

This chain joins TRBV4-2 and TRBJ2-6, with D uncertain. Looked up from germline, CDR1 is LGHNA and CDR2 is YNFKEQ. The CDR3 totals 19 residues. Trimming removed 4 bases from V and 0 bases from J, with 19 bases in between. CDR3 nucleotide sequence: TGTGCCAGCAGCCTATCAGGACCTCCAAGGGCCTCTGGGGCCAACGTCCTGACTTTC. This codes for CASSLSGPPRASGANVLTF.

This rearrangement joins TRBV7-9 to TRBJ2-7, with 8 nucleotides matching TRBD1. With 5 bases clipped from V and 3 bases from J, the junction kept 9 bases outside the gene matches. The CDR3 extends over 15 amino acids. CDR1 and CDR2 from the germline V gene are SEHNR and FQNEAQ (reference sequence). The CDR3 coding sequence is TGTGCCAGCAGCGTCTCAGGGGGCGTTGGCTACGAGCAGTACTTC. It encodes CASSVSGGVGYEQYF. The whole variable domain, filled in from reference TRBV7-9 and TRBJ2-7, reads DTGVSQNPRHKITKRGQNVTFRCDPISEHNRLYWYRQTLGQGPEFLTYFQNEAQLEKSRLLSDRFSAERPKGSFSTLEIQRTEQGDSAMYLCASSVSGGVGYEQYFGPGTRLTVT.

This clonotype came up a few times. Given a much more abundant clone one base away, this may be a read error. CDR3 DNA: TGTGCCAGCAGGGACGGGACAGGGGGCTCTGGGGCCAACGTCCTGACTTTC. Its translation is CASRDGTGGSGANVLTF. This sequence joins TRBV9 and TRBJ2-6; 11 positions agree with TRBD1. V lost 5 bases, J lost 0 bases, and 4 bases stayed unmatched. This CDR3 contains 17 residues. CDR1 and CDR2 (germline): SGDLS, YYNGEE.

V gene TRBV25-1 combines with J gene TRBJ1-3; D perhaps matches TRBD1 (6 bases). This CDR3 region has 18 residues. Germline V gene sequence: CDR1 MGHDK, CDR2 SYGVNS. The V and J ends lost 6 bases and 8 bases respectively, with 29 bases between them. In DNA, the CDR3 is TGTGCCAGCAGGACGAGTTTCAGCCCGGGACCTAGGGGGTACACCATATATTTT. Translation gives CASRTSFSPGPRGYTIYF.

V usage is TRBV7-2 and J usage is TRBJ2-5; D is tentatively TRBD1 or TRBD2 (5 bases each). Per germline, CDR1 SGHTA and CDR2 FQGNSA. CDR3 length: 14 amino acids. V was clipped by 5 bases and J by 0 bases, with 10 bases between them. The CDR3 reads CASSDGTYQETQYF. The DNA for the CDR3 is TGTGCCAGCAGCGACGGGACCTACCAAGAGACCCAGTACTTC.

CDR3 sequence reads: CASSQGSLYEQYF. The CDR3 nucleotides read TGTGCCAGCAGCCAGGGTTCACTCTACGAGCAGTACTTC. The chain links TRBV6-5 to TRBJ2-7; possible D gene TRBD1, 5 bases. Looked up from germline, CDR1 is MNHEY and CDR2 is SVGAGI. Trimming removed 6 bases from V and 3 bases from J, with 12 bases in between. The CDR3 contains 13 residues.

This chain links TRBV10-3 with TRBJ1-6, with 11 nucleotides matching TRBD1. With V trimmed by 4 bases and J by 7 bases, 6 bases remained unmatched. CDR3 length: 16 residues. The germline V gene has CDR1 ENHRY and CDR2 SYGVKD. The CDR3 DNA is TGTGCCATCAGTGCAGGGACAGGGGGTACGAATTCACCCCTCCACTTT. Encoded protein: CAISAGTGGTNSPLHF.

This clonotype was counted a few times. The chain employs TRBV29-1 and TRBJ2-5; D may be TRBD1 or TRBD2 (6 bases each). CDR1 SQVTM and CDR2 ANQGSEA come from the germline V gene. The CDR3 consists of 13 residues. The chain's CDR3 is CSLLGGLVETQYF. The CDR3 coding sequence is TGCAGTTTACTAGGGGGGTTGGTAGAGACCCAGTACTTC.

The rearrangement joins TRBV4-1 to TRBJ2-7, with D possibly called TRBD1 or TRBD2 (6 bases each). Trimming shortened V by 4 bases and J by 2 bases, and 15 bases separated the two germline ends. The germline V gene encodes CDR1 MGHRA and CDR2 YSYEKL. This CDR3 contains 15 residues. CDR3 sequence: CASSPIGGRTYEQYF. CDR3 coding DNA: TGCGCCAGCAGCCCGATCGGGGGCCGAACCTACGAGCAGTACTTC.

This clonotype appeared many times. The chain is built from TRBV14 and TRBJ1-2; 10 bases fit TRBD1. J was trimmed by 8 bases and V by 0 bases; bases with no gene match: 6. CDR1 and CDR2 from the germline V gene are SGHDN and FVKESK. The CDR3 is 15 residues long. CDR3 residues: CASSQEGTGVSGYTF. DNA of the CDR3: TGTGCCAGCAGCCAAGAGGGGACAGGGGTTTCCGGCTACACCTTC.

A word on this clonotype: Possible read error: a much larger clone is one base away. The chain couples TRBV12-3 or TRBV12-4 to TRBJ2-7; tentative D call: TRBD2 (5 bases). The CDR3 is 13 amino acids. CDR3 loop: CASREDGSYEQCF. Written as DNA, the CDR3 is TGTGCCAGCAGGGAGGACGGGTCCTACGAGCAGTGCTTC.

J is TRBJ2-7 and V is TRBV5-1, with TRBD1 matching over 7 bases. Germline assignment: CDR1 SGHRS and CDR2 YFSETQ. V dropped 0 bases and J dropped 5; count of bases not matched to a gene: 8. CDR3 size: 15 residues. The CDR3 sequence: CASSLVGDRDNEQYF. CDR3 DNA: TGCGCCAGCAGCTTGGTTGGGGACAGAGACAACGAGCAGTACTTC.

This chain links TRBV5-1 with TRBJ2-2; a weak D match, TRBD1 (6 bases). The CDR3 consists of 15 residues. The germline V gene encodes CDR1 SGHRS and CDR2 YFSETQ. V gave up 0 bases and J gave up 7 bases, with 13 bases separating them. CDR3 DNA sequence: TGCGCCAGCAGCTTGGACAGGGCCAGCGGCGGGGAGCTGTTTTTT. Its translation: CASSLDRASGGELFF.

The chain recombines TRBV29-1 with TRBJ1-1, with 8 bases fitting TRBD1. The CDR3 contains 13 residues. V lost 2 bases to trimming and J lost 11 bases; unmatched junction nucleotides: 10. Germline V gene lookup returns CDR1 SQVTM and CDR2 ANQGSEA. CDR3 in amino acids: CSVERGQAVLAFF. CDR3 DNA: TGCAGCGTTGAAAGGGGACAGGCCGTTTTGGCTTTCTTT.

This clonotype was detected ten times or more. J is TRBJ2-2 and V is TRBV20-1; the match to TRBD1 covers 7 bases. The CDR3 length is 14 residues. In germline, CDR1 is DFQATT, CDR2 SNEGSKA (reference sequence). V was pared by 3 bases and J by 7 bases, with 8 bases of the junction left unmatched. This CDR3 is CSAREQGSGGELFF. The CDR3 DNA reads as TGCAGTGCTAGGGAACAGGGGTCTGGCGGGGAGCTGTTTTTT.

The chain uses TRBV29-1 and TRBJ2-1; no clear D gene. Trimming removed 4 bases at V and 10 bases at J, with 8 bases between. Germline V CDR1 and CDR2: SQVTM, ANQGSEA. The CDR3 loop spans 10 amino acids. Here the CDR3 DNA reads TGCAGCGTTGGGGATGGGGAGCAGTTCTTC. Residues: CSVGDGEQFF.

Turning to this clonotype: A read error may produce the germline difference seen at one junction end. The rearrangement uses TRBV19 and TRBJ2-7; 8 bases match TRBD1. CDR1 and CDR2 (germline): LNHDA, SQIVND (reference sequence). This CDR3 has 16 amino acids. The CDR3 sequence is CASRFRQGPNGYEQCF. The DNA for the CDR3 is TGTGCCAGTAGATTCCGACAGGGGCCCAATGGCTACGAGCAGTGCTTC. The full variable domain, with the rest looked up from reference TRBV19 and TRBJ2-7, is DGGITQSPKYLFRKEGQNVTLSCEQNLNHDAMYWYRQDPGQGLRLIYYSQIVNDFQKGDIAEGYSVSREKKESFPLTVTSAQKNPTAFYLCASRFRQGPNGYEQCFGPGTRLTVT.

V and J are TRBV10-3 and TRBJ2-5, with a tentative D call TRBD2 (6 bases). CDR1 and CDR2 from the germline V gene are ENHRY and SYGVKD. The CDR3 totals 15 residues. V dropped 10 bases and J dropped 6 bases, with 24 bases sitting between them. CDR3 DNA sequence: TGTGCCAGCAAAAGACCGGGACTTGATGACAAGACCCAGTACTTC. This codes for CASKRPGLDDKTQYF.

There are many counts of this clonotype. The chain joins TRBV7-2 to TRBJ2-7; 10 positions agree with TRBD2. Trimming took 3 bases from V and 2 from J; bases not matched to a gene: 7. The length of the CDR3 is 16 residues. In germline, CDR1 is SGHTA, CDR2 FQGNSA. DNA of the CDR3: TGTGCCAGCAGCTTCACTAGCGGGGTGTCCGCCTACGAGCAGTACTTC. It translates to CASSFTSGVSAYEQYF.

V usage is TRBV7-2 and J usage is TRBJ2-3; possibly TRBD1 for D (6 bases). CDR3 length: 14 residues. CDR1 SGHTA and CDR2 FQGNSA come from the germline V gene. V lost 4 bases, J lost 2 bases, and 10 bases lay in between. The CDR3 spells CASSYRDNTDTQYF. The CDR3 nucleotides are TGTGCCAGCAGCTACCGGGACAACACAGATACGCAGTATTTT.